Listed below are T cell receptor beta chains from one sample, sequenced in a study of vaccination and CD4 T cells after COVID-19. The antigens of these receptors remain unknown. TCRdb re-analysed the PCR reads in MiXCR, keeping a single row per CDR3 protein. The sample records tens of thousands of distinct CDR3 sequences, 70% being singletons. Specimen: CD4+ T cells from blood, cultured in vitro. The receptor source for this set is a human donor who had recovered from COVID-19. Both conserved end residues are trimmed from each CDR3.

>TRBV20-1|TRBJ2-5
SASSTSGKVGETQY
>TRBV7-9|TRBJ2-5
ASSHRVKETQY
>TRBV29-1|TRBJ1-5
SVAESNQPQH
>TRBV7-3|TRBJ1-1
ASSLSGWGTEAF
>TRBV20-1|TRBJ1-6
SARISGSPLH
>TRBV24-1|TRBJ2-3
ATRGDRGTADTQY
>TRBV7-2|TRBJ1-1
ASILGGTMNTEAF
>TRBV29-1|TRBJ1-2
SVVSRNYGYT
>TRBV29-1|TRBJ1-2
SVQGALANYGYT
>TRBV28|TRBJ2-1
ASSLLDNEQF
>TRBV24-1|TRBJ2-7
ATGDGSYEQY
>TRBV20-1|TRBJ2-3
SARPTRLPDTQY
>TRBV20-1|TRBJ1-2
SASDSTQATNYGYT
>TRBV20-1|TRBJ2-3
SARVKEMPDTQY
>TRBV20-1|TRBJ2-2
SAPRAGANTGELF
>TRBV6-2/TRBV6-3|TRBJ1-2
ASSLPGQGAYYGYT
>TRBV6-1|TRBJ2-1
ASRRQGALESGQF
>TRBV24-1|TRBJ2-3
ATSVASDTQY
>TRBV20-1|TRBJ1-5
SALTGGDQPQH
>TRBV7-2|TRBJ1-3
ASSFGQGRNTIY
>TRBV6-1|TRBJ2-5
ASRTGDRTQY
>TRBV7-6|TRBJ2-1
ASSIDRAGINEQF
>TRBV30|TRBJ1-1
AWSFRTSMNTEAF
>TRBV7-2|TRBJ2-7
ASSGRDRTSYEQY
>TRBV7-2|TRBJ2-7
ASSFSGPYEQY
>TRBV28|TRBJ1-1
ASSPRGGGGTEAF
>TRBV6-1|TRBJ1-2
ASSDWPEANYGYT
>TRBV30|TRBJ1-1
AWSIEGYTEAF
>TRBV7-9|TRBJ1-1
ASSLAQGQGAF
>TRBV28|TRBJ1-3
ASLQVHTIY
>TRBV30|TRBJ1-2
AWSVGTGYT
>TRBV6-1|TRBJ1-5
ASLDRYSNQPQH
>TRBV20-1|TRBJ2-7
STGTSVYEQY
>TRBV27|TRBJ2-1
ASRTPSTGANEQF
>TRBV6-1|TRBJ2-2
ASSPRGAGGPGTGELF
>TRBV7-6|TRBJ2-5
ASSWGGAGETQY
>TRBV12-3/TRBV12-4|TRBJ2-7
ASSLRGGKY
>TRBV25-1|TRBJ1-5
ASSPRGTGAQPQH
>TRBV12-3/TRBV12-4|TRBJ1-5
ASSFRGNQPQH
>TRBV7-2|TRBJ2-1
ASSDAGTGFDEQF
>TRBV7-9|TRBJ1-1
ASSFYRAQNTEAF
>TRBV6-1|TRBJ2-7
ASTGGLAGTEQY